Listed below are T cell receptor beta chains from one sample, sequenced in a study of blood T cells in healthy people across ages. TCRdb re-called the 5' RACE reads through MiXCR, storing one row per CDR3 protein. Of about 1.6 million distinct CDR3 sequences listed, about 31% are singletons. Sequences were obtained from blood. The receptors here all came from a woman aged 25 to 39 in good health. Each CDR3 is given with its conserved first and last residue. D genes are given only for firm matches. Part of the rows lack a size; the others show once, few, many or a class for expanded clones.

J | D | V | size | CDR3 | DNA
TRBJ2-1 | TRBD2 | TRBV6-1 | - | CASSDLAVYNEQFF | TGTGCCAGCAGTGATCTAGCGGTATACAATGAGCAGTTCTTC
TRBJ1-2 | - | TRBV7-9 | few | CASRRTNMDDGYTF | TGTGCCAGTCGACGGACAAACATGGATGATGGCTACACCTTC
TRBJ1-5 | - | TRBV12-3/TRBV12-4 | - | CASSTDPLQAQHF | TGTGCCAGCAGCACGGACCCCCTTCAAGCCCAGCATTTT
TRBJ2-1 | - | TRBV20-1 | - | CSEFPKRGYNEQFF | TGCAGTGAGTTTCCTAAAAGGGGATACAATGAGCAGTTCTTC
TRBJ2-3 | - | TRBV27 | - | CASASPSRPSTDTQYF | TGTGCCAGCGCGTCTCCGTCCCGTCCCAGCACAGATACGCAGTATTTT
TRBJ2-7 | TRBD1 | TRBV9 | few | CASSVSPFDRGNYEQYF | TGTGCCAGCAGCGTCTCACCTTTTGACAGGGGAAACTACGAGCAGTACTTC
TRBJ2-1 | TRBD1 | TRBV6-1 | - | CASPGQGEVKQFF | TGTGCCAGCCCGGGACAGGGGGAGGTTAAGCAGTTCTTC
TRBJ1-1 | - | TRBV10-3 | - | CAISEEGVAEAFF | TGTGCCATCAGCGAGGAGGGTGTAGCTGAAGCTTTCTTT
TRBJ2-7 | TRBD2 | TRBV6-6 | - | CASILAGETYEQYF | TGTGCCAGCATCCTAGCGGGGGAAACCTACGAGCAGTACTTC
TRBJ1-4 | - | TRBV10-3 | - | CAISGVANEKLFF | TGTGCCATCAGTGGGGTTGCTAATGAAAAACTGTTTTTT
TRBJ2-4 | TRBD2 | TRBV5-1 | - | CASSPRTSGIAKNTQYF | TGCGCCAGCAGCCCAAGGACTAGCGGGATAGCCAAAAACACTCAGTACTTC
TRBJ1-5 | TRBD1 | TRBV3-1 | - | CASSQGTGRGQPQHF | TGTGCCAGCAGCCAAGGGACAGGGCGAGGACAGCCCCAGCATTTT
TRBJ2-5 | - | TRBV7-7 | - | CASSLALMETQYF | TGTGCCAGCAGCTTAGCGCTTATGGAGACCCAGTACTTC
TRBJ2-1 | - | TRBV5-1 | - | CACSPRRLVDEQFF | TGCGCCTGCAGCCCCCGCCGACTAGTTGATGAGCAGTTCTTC
TRBJ2-1 | - | TRBV12-3/TRBV12-4 | - | CASSLSWGYTNEQFF | TGTGCCAGCAGTTTATCATGGGGGTATACAAATGAGCAGTTCTTC
TRBJ1-1 | - | TRBV6-2/TRBV6-3 | - | CASSSTSRGEAFF | TGTGCCAGCAGCTCTACCTCCCGTGGAGAAGCTTTCTTT
TRBJ2-7 | - | TRBV4-1 | - | CASSQGLRRASSYEQYF | TGCGCCAGCAGCCAAGGCCTGAGACGGGCCAGCTCCTACGAGCAGTACTTC
TRBJ2-2 | TRBD1 | TRBV11-2 | - | CASSFALDRGADGELFF | TGTGCCAGCAGCTTTGCACTGGACAGGGGAGCTGACGGGGAGCTGTTTTTT
TRBJ2-3 | - | TRBV20-1 | - | CSAGGSASDTQYF | TGCAGTGCAGGGGGGAGTGCCTCAGATACGCAGTATTTT
TRBJ1-1 | - | TRBV30 | - | CAWSQFTGNTEAFF | TGTGCCTGGAGTCAATTTACAGGGAACACTGAAGCTTTCTTT
TRBJ2-5 | - | TRBV13 | - | CASSLGPGAGQETQYF | TGTGCCAGCAGCTTAGGCCCCGGAGCCGGACAAGAGACCCAGTACTTC
TRBJ2-7 | TRBD1 | TRBV9 | - | CASSPYTGDSSYEQYF | TGTGCCAGCAGCCCGTATACTGGGGACAGTTCCTACGAGCAGTACTTC
TRBJ2-4 | - | TRBV7-9 | - | CASSPPPGAKNIQYF | TGTGCCAGCAGCCCACCCCCCGGGGCCAAAAACATTCAGTACTTC
TRBJ2-3 | TRBD1 | TRBV15 | - | CATCRQGFRADTQYF | TGTGCCACCTGTAGACAGGGGTTCCGGGCAGATACGCAGTATTTT
TRBJ2-5 | - | TRBV3-1 | - | CASSLRGEAGLGTQYF | TGTGCCAGCAGCCTCCGGGGCGAAGCAGGGCTGGGGACCCAGTACTTC
TRBJ1-1 | - | TRBV5-1 | - | CASRGAGMNTEAFF | TGCGCCAGCAGAGGGGCGGGGATGAACACTGAAGCTTTCTTT
TRBJ2-1 | - | TRBV5-1 | - | CASSLAFGPSGNEQFF | TGCGCCAGCAGCTTGGCATTCGGCCCTTCGGGGAATGAGCAGTTCTTC
TRBJ1-1 | - | TRBV10-3 | few | CAISESTRVYTEAFF | TGTGCCATCAGTGAGTCGACCAGGGTTTACACTGAAGCTTTCTTT
TRBJ2-7 | - | TRBV19 | few | CASSILGSAVKQYF | TGTGCCAGTAGTATTTTAGGGTCAGCGGTCAAGCAGTACTTC
TRBJ2-1 | TRBD2 | TRBV27 | - | CASSMGGRGSYNEQFF | TGTGCCAGCAGCATGGGCGGGAGGGGCTCCTACAATGAGCAGTTCTTC
TRBJ2-7 | TRBD2 | TRBV12-3/TRBV12-4 | many | CASSPSGGLTYEQYF | TGTGCCAGCAGCCCGAGCGGGGGCCTAACCTACGAGCAGTACTTC
TRBJ2-7 | TRBD1 | TRBV29-1 | few | CSVEGTREGADEQYF | TGCAGCGTTGAAGGGACCCGAGAGGGGGCAGACGAGCAGTACTTC
TRBJ2-7 | - | TRBV13 | many | CASSQRQASYEQYF | TGTGCCAGCAGCCAGAGACAGGCCAGCTACGAGCAGTACTTC
TRBJ2-1 | TRBD1 | TRBV20-1 | - | CSADTGGSYNEQFF | TGCAGTGCAGATACAGGGGGCTCCTACAATGAGCAGTTCTTC
TRBJ2-7 | - | TRBV29-1 | few | CSVEEGRDEQYF | TGCAGCGTTGAAGAAGGCAGGGACGAGCAGTACTTC
TRBJ1-2 | - | TRBV5-1 | - | CASSAGASYGYTF | TGCGCCAGCAGCGCAGGGGCTTCCTATGGCTACACCTTC
TRBJ1-1 | - | TRBV29-1 | few | CSVEYGGVQSEAFF | TGCAGCGTTGAGTACGGGGGAGTGCAGTCTGAAGCTTTCTTT
TRBJ2-7 | TRBD1 | TRBV12-3/TRBV12-4 | many | CASSPTPGTGAYEQYF | TGTGCCAGCAGCCCAACTCCCGGGACAGGGGCTTACGAGCAGTACTTC
TRBJ2-3 | - | TRBV15 | once | CATSRDWSTDTQNF | TGTGCCACCAGCAGAGATTGGAGCACAGATACGCAGAATTTT
TRBJ2-5 | TRBD2 | TRBV10-3 | - | CAISEWASGYQETQYF | TGTGCCATCAGTGAGTGGGCTAGCGGGTACCAAGAGACCCAGTACTTC
TRBJ2-1 | TRBD1 | TRBV28 | few | CASSLGGQGAFF | TGTGCCAGCAGTTTGGGAGGACAGGGTGCGTTCTTC